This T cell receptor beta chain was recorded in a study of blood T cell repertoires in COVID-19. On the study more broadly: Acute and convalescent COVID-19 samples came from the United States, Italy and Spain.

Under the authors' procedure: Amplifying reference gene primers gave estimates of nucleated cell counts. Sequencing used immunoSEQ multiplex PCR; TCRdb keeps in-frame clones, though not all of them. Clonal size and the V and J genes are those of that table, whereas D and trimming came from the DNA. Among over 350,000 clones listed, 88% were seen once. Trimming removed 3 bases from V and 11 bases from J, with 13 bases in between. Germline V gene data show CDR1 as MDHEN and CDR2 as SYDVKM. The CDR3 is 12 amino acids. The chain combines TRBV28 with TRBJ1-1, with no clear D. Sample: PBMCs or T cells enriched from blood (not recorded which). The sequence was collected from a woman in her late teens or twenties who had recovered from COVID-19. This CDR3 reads CASSLGSATAFF. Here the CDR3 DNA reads TGTGCCAGCAGTTTGGGCAGTGCAACGGCTTTCTTT.